Detailed here is one TCR beta chain. CDR3 size: 13 residues. Trimming shortened V by 7 bases and J by 2 bases, and 11 bases separated the two germline ends. Germline CDR1 SGHAT, CDR2 FQNNGV. The entry originates in a study of blood T cell repertoires in COVID-19. At the level of the study: Acute and convalescent COVID-19 specimens originated in the United States, Italy and Spain. Nucleic acid was either cDNA or gDNA, and it came from T cells, B-cell-depleted T cells, or PBMCs.

Methods used by the authors: Using reference gene primer amplification, nucleated cell counts were estimated. Repertoires were generated with immunoSEQ multiplex PCR, while TCRdb's copy carries only in-frame clones and drops some. V and J calls plus clone size are reproduced from that table; the DNA served to infer D and trimming. The sample includes roughly 14,000 clones, about 86% of them seen just once. Input material: peripheral blood. This clonotype was obtained from a human donor in a cohort sampled during active COVID-19. The chain recombines TRBV11-2 with TRBJ2-5; TRBD2 is a possible D gene (6 bases). DNA for the CDR3: TGTGCCAGCAACCGCGGGACGCAAGAGACCCAGTACTTC. Protein: CASNRGTQETQYF.